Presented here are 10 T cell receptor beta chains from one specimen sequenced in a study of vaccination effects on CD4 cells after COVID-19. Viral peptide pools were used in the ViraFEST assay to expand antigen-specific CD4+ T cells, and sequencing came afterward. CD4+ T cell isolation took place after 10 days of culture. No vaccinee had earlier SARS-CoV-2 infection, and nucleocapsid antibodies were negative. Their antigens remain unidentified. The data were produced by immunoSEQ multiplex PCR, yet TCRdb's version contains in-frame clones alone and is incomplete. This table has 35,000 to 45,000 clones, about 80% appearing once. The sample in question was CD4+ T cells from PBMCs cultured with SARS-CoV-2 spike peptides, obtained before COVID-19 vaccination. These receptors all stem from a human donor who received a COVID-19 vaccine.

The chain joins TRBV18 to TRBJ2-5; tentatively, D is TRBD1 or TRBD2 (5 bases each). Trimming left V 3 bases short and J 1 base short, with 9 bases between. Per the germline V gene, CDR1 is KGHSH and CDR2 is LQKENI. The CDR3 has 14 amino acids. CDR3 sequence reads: CASSPRDPQETQYF. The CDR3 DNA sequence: TGTGCCAGCTCACCTCGGGACCCCCAAGAGACCCAGTACTTC.

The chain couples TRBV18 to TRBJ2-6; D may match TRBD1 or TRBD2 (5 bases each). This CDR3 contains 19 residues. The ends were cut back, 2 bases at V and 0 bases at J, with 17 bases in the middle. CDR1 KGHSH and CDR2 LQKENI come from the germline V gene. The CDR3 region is CASSPLPGPDLSGANVLTF. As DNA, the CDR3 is TGTGCCAGCTCACCATTACCGGGACCGGACCTCTCTGGGGCCAACGTCCTGACTTTC.

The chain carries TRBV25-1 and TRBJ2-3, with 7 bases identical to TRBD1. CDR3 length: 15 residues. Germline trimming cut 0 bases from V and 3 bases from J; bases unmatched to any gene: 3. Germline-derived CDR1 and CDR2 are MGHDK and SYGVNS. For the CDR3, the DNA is TGTGCCAGCAGTGAATATTCCAGGGGGACAGATACGCAGTATTTT. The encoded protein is CASSEYSRGTDTQYF.

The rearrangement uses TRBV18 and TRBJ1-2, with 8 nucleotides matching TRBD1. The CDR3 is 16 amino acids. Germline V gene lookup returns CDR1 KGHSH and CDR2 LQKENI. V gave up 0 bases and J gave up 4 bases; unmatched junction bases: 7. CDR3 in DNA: TGTGCCAGCTCACCACCTTCGACAGGGGCGGCCTATGGCTACACCTTC. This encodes CASSPPSTGAAYGYTF.

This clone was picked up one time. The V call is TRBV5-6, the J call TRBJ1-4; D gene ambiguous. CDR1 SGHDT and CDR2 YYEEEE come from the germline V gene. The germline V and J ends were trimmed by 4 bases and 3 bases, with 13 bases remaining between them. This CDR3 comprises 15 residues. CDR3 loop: CASSRYGESNEKLFF. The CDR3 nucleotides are TGTGCCAGCAGCCGGTATGGGGAGTCTAATGAAAAACTGTTTTTT.

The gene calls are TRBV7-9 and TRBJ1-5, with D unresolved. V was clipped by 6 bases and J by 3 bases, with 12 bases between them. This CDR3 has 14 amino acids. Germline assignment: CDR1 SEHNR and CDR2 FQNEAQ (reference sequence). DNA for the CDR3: TGTGCCAGCAGTCCCGGTCTTCCCAATCAGCCCCAGCATTTT. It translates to CASSPGLPNQPQHF.

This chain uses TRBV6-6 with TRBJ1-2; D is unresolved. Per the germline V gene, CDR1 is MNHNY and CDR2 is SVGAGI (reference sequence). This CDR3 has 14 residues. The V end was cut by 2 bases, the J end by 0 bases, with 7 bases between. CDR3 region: CASSYGVANYGYTF. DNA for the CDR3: TGTGCCAGCAGTTACGGCGTGGCTAACTATGGCTACACCTTC.

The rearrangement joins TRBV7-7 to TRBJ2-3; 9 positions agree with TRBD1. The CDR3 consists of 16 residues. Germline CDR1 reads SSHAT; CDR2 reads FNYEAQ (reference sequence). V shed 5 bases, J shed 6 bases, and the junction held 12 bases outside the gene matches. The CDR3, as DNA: TGTGCCAGCAGCCCCCACTTGACAGGGGGAGAGGATACGCAGTATTTT. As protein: CASSPHLTGGEDTQYF.

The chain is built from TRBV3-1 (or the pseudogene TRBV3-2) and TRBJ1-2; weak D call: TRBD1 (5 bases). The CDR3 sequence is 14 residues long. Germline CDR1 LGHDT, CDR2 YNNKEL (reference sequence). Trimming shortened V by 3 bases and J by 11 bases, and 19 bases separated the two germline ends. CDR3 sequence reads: CASSHAPRDKSYTF. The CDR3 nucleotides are TGTGCCAGCAGCCATGCCCCCAGGGATAAGAGTTACACCTTC.

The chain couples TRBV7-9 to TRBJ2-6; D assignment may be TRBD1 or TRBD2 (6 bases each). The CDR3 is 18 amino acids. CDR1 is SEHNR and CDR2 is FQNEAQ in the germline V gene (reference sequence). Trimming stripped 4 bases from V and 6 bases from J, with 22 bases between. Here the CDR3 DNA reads TGTGCCAGCAGCTCAAAGTATGGGACTCCGGGACAGGCCAACGTCCTGACTTTC. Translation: CASSSKYGTPGQANVLTF.